This T cell receptor beta chain was found in a study of cytomegalovirus exposure and HLA in healthy donors. Assay used: immunoSEQ multiplex PCR; TCRdb lists only in-frame clones, some missing. The profile shows approximately 150,000 clones, less than 90% of them singletons. Trimming took 6 bases from V and 4 from J; bases not matched to a gene: 4. From germline, CDR1 is SGHTA and CDR2 FQGNSA. CDR3 length equals 14 residues. The chain joins TRBV7-2 to TRBJ2-1; 9 bases agree with TRBD2. Sample: PBMCs. This receptor was obtained from a man aged 25-45 years in good health and CMV-seropositive. CDR3 region: CASRRLAEYNEQFF. The CDR3 DNA reads TGTGCCAGCAGGCGACTAGCGGAATACAATGAGCAGTTCTTC.